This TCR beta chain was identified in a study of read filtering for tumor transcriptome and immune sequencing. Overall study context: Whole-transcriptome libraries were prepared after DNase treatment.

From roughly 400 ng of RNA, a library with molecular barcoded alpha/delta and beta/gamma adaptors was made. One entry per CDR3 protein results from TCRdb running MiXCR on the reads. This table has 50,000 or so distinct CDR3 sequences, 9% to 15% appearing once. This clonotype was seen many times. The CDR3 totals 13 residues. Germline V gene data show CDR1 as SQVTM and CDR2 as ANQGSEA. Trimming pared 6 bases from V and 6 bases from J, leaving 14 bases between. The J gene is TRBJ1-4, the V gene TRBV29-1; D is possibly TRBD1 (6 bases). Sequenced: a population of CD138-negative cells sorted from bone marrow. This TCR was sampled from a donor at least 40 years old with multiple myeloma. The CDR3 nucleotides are TGCAGCGTCCAGACAGGAGTTTATGAAAAACTGTTTTTT. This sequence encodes CSVQTGVYEKLFF.